Sequencing of this TCR beta chain was carried out in a study of T cell changes during pregnancy in multiple sclerosis. Assay used: immunoSEQ multiplex PCR; TCRdb lists only in-frame clones, some missing. Seen here are roughly 60,000 clones, around 89% observed once, and the top ten hold roughly 0.54%. The clonotype comes from a female donor with multiple sclerosis, enrolled in a pregnancy study. The sequencing here drew on CD4+ T cells from peripheral blood mononuclear cells, taken in the first trimester of pregnancy.

This chain's CDR3 is CASSEAGGIAQETQYF. The CDR3 nucleotides read TGTGCCAGCAGTGAAGCGGGGGGAATTGCCCAAGAGACCCAGTACTTC. The V gene is TRBV6-1, the J gene TRBJ2-5; perhaps TRBD2 as D (6 bases). Trimming left V 0 bases short and J 1 base short, with 12 bases between. The CDR3 is 16 residues long. Germline-derived CDR1 and CDR2 are MNHNS and SASEGT.